This entry lists 26 T cell receptor beta chains sequenced from one sample in a study of T cell responses to AZD1222 COVID-19 vaccine. Profiling relied on immunoSEQ multiplex PCR, and the TCRdb table lists in-frame clones only, not all of them. The sample holds approximately 120,000 clones, less than 95% seen once. The sample consisted of peripheral blood, taken on day 0 of AZD1222 vaccination. The receptors were gathered from an adult in good health.

The V gene is TRBV3-1 (or the pseudogene TRBV3-2), the J gene TRBJ2-2, with TRBD2 as a possible D gene (5 bases). Per germline, CDR1 LGHDT and CDR2 YNNKEL (reference sequence). The germline V and J ends were trimmed by 5 bases and 11 bases, with 12 bases remaining between them. This CDR3 has 12 amino acids. The CDR3 nucleotides read TGTGCCAGCAGCTCGGACTCGAGAGAGCTGTTTTTT. The encoded protein is CASSSDSRELFF.

V is TRBV7-6 and J is TRBJ2-1; 10 nucleotides line up with TRBD2. Germline values: CDR1 SGHVS, CDR2 FNYEAQ. V lost 4 bases to trimming and J lost 3 bases; unmatched junction nucleotides: 3. CDR3 length equals 15 residues. The CDR3, as DNA: TGTGCCAGCAGCTCGATAGCGGGAGGCTACAATGAGCAGTTCTTC. Translated, it gives CASSSIAGGYNEQFF.

The J gene is TRBJ2-7, the V gene TRBV7-2; D unresolved. CDR1 SGHTA and CDR2 FQGNSA come from the germline V gene. Trimming shortened V by 5 bases and J by 2 bases, and 10 bases separated the two germline ends. The CDR3 extends over 13 amino acids. CDR3 in DNA: TGTGCCAGCAGCCAGACACGAACCTACGAGCAGTACTTC. Protein sequence: CASSQTRTYEQYF.

This chain links TRBV28 with TRBJ1-5; 7 bases align to TRBD1. The ends lost 5 bases at V and 7 bases at J; junction bases unmatched: 8. The CDR3 runs to 14 residues. CDR1 MDHEN and CDR2 SYDVKM come from the germline V gene. The CDR3 nucleotides read TGTGCCAGCAGTCCGAGACAGGGCTGGCAGCCCCAGCATTTT. Its protein product is CASSPRQGWQPQHF.

The chain links TRBV11-2 to TRBJ1-3; D is uncertain. The CDR3 totals 14 residues. V lost 8 bases and J 3 bases, leaving 14 bases between the germline ends. The germline V gene encodes CDR1 SGHAT and CDR2 FQNNGV. The CDR3 region is CASGRAGGGNTIYF. For the CDR3, the DNA is TGTGCCAGCGGCCGAGCTGGCGGTGGAAACACCATATATTTT.

The V gene is TRBV5-1, the J gene TRBJ1-5; D might be TRBD1 (5 bases). Per the germline V gene, CDR1 is SGHRS and CDR2 is YFSETQ. The CDR3 is 15 amino acids. V was clipped by 0 bases and J by 3 bases, with 10 bases between them. Here the CDR3 reads CASSLEYGANQPQHF. CDR3 in DNA: TGCGCCAGCAGCTTGGAGTATGGGGCCAATCAGCCCCAGCATTTT.

This clone was detected only a few times. V is TRBV2 and J is TRBJ2-7, with 13 bases fitting TRBD2. The V gene's germline CDR1 is SNHLY and CDR2 FYNNEI. This CDR3 spans 17 amino acids. The trim removed 6 bases at V and 4 bases at J, leaving 12 bases unmatched. The CDR3: CASRAGTSGISVYEQYF. DNA of the CDR3: TGTGCCAGCAGGGCCGGGACTAGCGGGATTAGTGTTTACGAGCAGTACTTC. Supplemented by reference TRBV2 and TRBJ2-7, the full variable domain reads EPEVTQTPSHQVTQMGQEVILRCVPISNHLYFYWYRQILGQKVEFLVSFYNNEISEKSEIFDDQFSVERPDGSNFTLKIRSTKLEDSAMYFCASRAGTSGISVYEQYFGPGTRLTVT.

The rearrangement uses TRBV19 and TRBJ1-5, with D unclear. Trimming took off 4 bases at V and 4 bases at J, with 11 bases between the two ends. This CDR3 has 14 amino acids. Germline V CDR1 and CDR2: LNHDA, SQIVND (reference sequence). The CDR3 DNA reads as TGTGCCAGTAGTACCAACCTGCTAAATCAGCCCCAGCATTTT. Translated, it gives CASSTNLLNQPQHF.

The V and J genes are TRBV11-3 and TRBJ2-6, with 8 bases matching TRBD1. Germline CDR1 and CDR2: SGHNT and YENEEA. This CDR3 is 18 amino acids long. J lost 0 bases, V lost 1 base, and 5 bases had no gene match. As DNA, the CDR3 is TGTGCCAGCAGCTTAGGAGGACAGGGACTCTCTGGGGCCAACGTCCTGACTTTC. This gives the protein CASSLGGQGLSGANVLTF.

This rearrangement joins TRBV19 to TRBJ1-4; D not resolved. V gave up 6 bases and J gave up 4 bases, with 18 bases separating them. Per germline, CDR1 LNHDA and CDR2 SQIVND (reference sequence). The CDR3 length is 16 residues. The CDR3 loop is CASRAYRRGDNEKLFF. The DNA for the CDR3 is TGTGCCAGTAGAGCCTACCGCCGCGGCGATAATGAAAAACTGTTTTTT.

This clone showed up just a few times. V gene TRBV6-5 combines with J gene TRBJ1-6, with TRBD1 as a possible D gene (5 bases). The CDR3 spans 15 residues. Germline values: CDR1 MNHEY, CDR2 SVGAGI. V lost 0 bases and J 8 bases, leaving 11 bases between the germline ends. In DNA form, the CDR3 reads TGTGCCAGCAGTTACTCTCGGACATCGGATTCACCCCTCCACTTT. Translated: CASSYSRTSDSPLHF.

The J gene is TRBJ2-1, the V gene TRBV7-2, with D unresolved. Trimming pared 2 bases from V and 0 bases from J, leaving 11 bases between. CDR3 length: 16 residues. Germline CDR1 is SGHTA and CDR2 is FQGNSA. The CDR3 region is CASSLMTGVSYNEQFF. The DNA for the CDR3 is TGTGCCAGCAGCTTAATGACTGGAGTCTCCTACAATGAGCAGTTCTTC.

The chain carries TRBV28 and TRBJ2-2; TRBD1 agrees at 9 bases. From germline, CDR1 is MDHEN and CDR2 SYDVKM. The CDR3 is 13 residues long. With 6 bases clipped from V and 7 bases from J, the junction kept 3 bases outside the gene matches. CDR3 DNA sequence: TGTGCCAGCAGCGACAGGGGGAACGGGGAGCTGTTTTTT. It translates to CASSDRGNGELFF.

The rearrangement joins TRBV7-2 to TRBJ2-7; a weak D match, TRBD2 (6 bases). CDR3 length: 12 amino acids. Germline values: CDR1 SGHTA, CDR2 FQGNSA. V gave up 6 bases and J gave up 4 bases, with 10 bases separating them. The CDR3 DNA reads as TGTGCCAGCAGTCCCGGGAGATACGAGCAGTACTTC. Residues: CASSPGRYEQYF. The full variable domain, its missing parts supplied by reference TRBV7-2 and TRBJ2-7, is GAGVSQSPSNKVTEKGKDVELRCDPISGHTALYWYRQSLGQGLEFLIYFQGNSAPDKSGLPSDRFSAERTGGSVSTLTIQRTQQEDSAVYLCASSPGRYEQYFGPGTRLTVT.

The chain couples TRBV19 to TRBJ2-1, with D perhaps TRBD2 (5 bases). V dropped 7 bases and J dropped 12 bases, with 19 bases sitting between them. The CDR3 covers 13 residues. Germline V gene data show CDR1 as LNHDA and CDR2 as SQIVND (reference sequence). The CDR3 nucleotides are TGTGCCAGTAACTCCGGACGGACTCGTGGGCAGTTCTTC. Its translation is CASNSGRTRGQFF. Full variable domain (rest looked up from reference TRBV19 and TRBJ2-1): DGGITQSPKYLFRKEGQNVTLSCEQNLNHDAMYWYRQDPGQGLRLIYYSQIVNDFQKGDIAEGYSVSREKKESFPLTVTSAQKNPTAFYLCASNSGRTRGQFFGPGTRLTVL.

The chain combines TRBV27 with TRBJ2-7, with 9 bases fitting TRBD2. CDR3 length: 15 amino acids. The germline CDR1 and CDR2 sequences are MNHEY and SMNVEV (reference sequence). The ends lost 1 base at V and 6 bases at J; junction bases unmatched: 7. This CDR3 reads CASSLYAGGPSEQYF. Written as DNA, the CDR3 is TGTGCCAGCAGTTTATACGCGGGAGGGCCCTCCGAGCAGTACTTC.

This clone was picked up a small number of times. This rearrangement joins TRBV5-1 to TRBJ2-1; TRBD2 agrees at 11 bases. J was trimmed by 8 bases and V by 4 bases; bases with no gene match: 11. The germline CDR1 and CDR2 sequences are SGHRS and YFSETQ. CDR3 length: 16 residues. CDR3 in DNA: TGCGCCAGCAGCCCAGTGTTAGCGGGAGGGCGGGATGAGCAGTTCTTC. It yields the protein CASSPVLAGGRDEQFF. The variable domain in full, completed from reference TRBV5-1 and TRBJ2-1, reads KAGVTQTPRYLIKTRGQQVTLSCSPISGHRSVSWYQQTPGQGLQFLFEYFSETQRNKGNFPGRFSGRQFSNSRSEMNVSTLELGDSALYLCASSPVLAGGRDEQFFGPGTRLTVL.

The CDR3 region has the DNA TGTGCCAGCTCACCAACGAGGGGCTTCACCGGGGAGCTGTTTTTT. Its protein is CASSPTRGFTGELFF. The chain links TRBV18 to TRBJ2-2; possibly TRBD1 or TRBD2 for D (5 bases each). With 2 bases removed from V and 4 bases from J, the gap between germline ends came to 11 bases. The germline CDR1 and CDR2 sequences are KGHSH and LQKENI. There are 15 residues in the CDR3.

This rearrangement joins TRBV28 to TRBJ1-2, with unresolved D. Germline V gene data show CDR1 as MDHEN and CDR2 as SYDVKM. Trimming removed 3 bases at V and 4 bases at J, with 6 bases between. The CDR3 covers 12 residues. CDR3 loop: CASSFSIYGYTF. CDR3 bases: TGTGCCAGCAGTTTTAGCATCTATGGCTACACCTTC.

V gene TRBV28 combines with J gene TRBJ2-5; 7 nucleotides match TRBD2. The CDR3 runs 16 residues. Germline assignment: CDR1 MDHEN and CDR2 SYDVKM. After removal of 5 bases from V and 4 bases from J, the junction contained 13 bases not matched to a gene. The CDR3 DNA follows: TGTGCCAGCAGTCCCCGGGGCGGCGGGAGTCGAGAGACCCAGTACTTC. This gives the protein CASSPRGGGSRETQYF.

This chain uses TRBV28 with TRBJ2-1; the match to TRBD1 covers 10 bases. The CDR3 length is 16 residues. J was trimmed by 3 bases and V by 5 bases; bases with no gene match: 7. CDR1 and CDR2 from the germline V gene are MDHEN and SYDVKM. This chain's CDR3 is CASSLLGQGNYNEQFF. In DNA form, the CDR3 reads TGTGCCAGCAGTCTCCTGGGACAGGGGAACTACAATGAGCAGTTCTTC.

The V and J genes are TRBV9 and TRBJ1-3; D not certain. V lost 0 bases to trimming and J lost 0 bases, with 4 bases between them. CDR1 is SGDLS and CDR2 is YYNGEE in the germline V gene. The CDR3 has 14 residues. The CDR3 region has the DNA TGTGCCAGCAGCGTAGGGGACTCTGGAAACACCATATATTTT. Its protein product is CASSVGDSGNTIYF.

This clone was counted once. The V and J genes are TRBV7-9 and TRBJ1-2; D remains ambiguous. The CDR3 consists of 13 residues. Trimming took off 2 bases at V and 6 bases at J, with 10 bases between the two ends. Germline values: CDR1 SEHNR, CDR2 FQNEAQ (reference sequence). DNA of the CDR3: TGTGCCAGCAGCTTAAACGGATTGGATGGCTACACCTTC. This sequence encodes CASSLNGLDGYTF.

The rearrangement joins TRBV20-1 to TRBJ2-7; TRBD2 might be the D (5 bases). Germline CDR1 is DFQATT and CDR2 is SNEGSKA (reference sequence). Trimming took 0 bases from V and 9 from J, leaving 9 bases between them. The CDR3 is made up of 11 amino acids. CDR3 protein: CSARDLRGQYF. In DNA, the CDR3 is TGCAGTGCTAGAGATCTCCGGGGGCAGTACTTC.

Written as DNA, the CDR3 is TGTGCCAGCTCGGACAGGGGGATTTTTCAGCCCCAGCATTTT. Amino acid sequence: CASSDRGIFQPQHF. The chain uses TRBV27 and TRBJ1-5, with 10 positions matching TRBD1. Trimming took 8 bases from V and 6 from J; bases not matched to a gene: 7. The CDR3 extends over 14 amino acids. From germline, CDR1 is MNHEY and CDR2 SMNVEV (reference sequence).

The V call is TRBV18, the J call TRBJ2-3; D possibly corresponds to TRBD1 (6 bases). The V end was cut by 2 bases, the J end by 6 bases, with 12 bases between. This CDR3 region has 14 residues. Germline V gives CDR1 KGHSH, CDR2 LQKENI. For the CDR3, the DNA is TGTGCCAGCTCACCAGCTACAGGGCGGGATACGCAGTATTTT. This codes for CASSPATGRDTQYF.